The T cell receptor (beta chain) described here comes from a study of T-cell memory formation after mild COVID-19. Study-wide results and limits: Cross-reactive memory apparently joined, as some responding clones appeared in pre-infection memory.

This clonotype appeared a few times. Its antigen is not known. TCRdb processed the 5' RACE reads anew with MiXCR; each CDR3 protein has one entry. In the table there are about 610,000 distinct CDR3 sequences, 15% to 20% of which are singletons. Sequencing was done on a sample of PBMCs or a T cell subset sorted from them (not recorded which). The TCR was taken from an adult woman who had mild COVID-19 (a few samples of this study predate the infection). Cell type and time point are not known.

In DNA, the CDR3 is TGTGCCAGCAGCGGACAGGGAATGCGGTACGAGCAGTACTTC. Translation gives CASSGQGMRYEQYF. This chain joins TRBV7-2 and TRBJ2-7; 8 bases match TRBD1. This CDR3 spans 14 amino acids. The V and J ends lost 5 bases and 4 bases, in that order; junction bases with no gene match: 7. The V gene's germline CDR1 is SGHTA and CDR2 FQGNSA.